These T cell receptor beta chains were read from a single sample in a study of cytomegalovirus exposure and HLA in healthy donors. Some clones are missing from TCRdb's copy, which holds only in-frame ones; the method was immunoSEQ multiplex PCR. The profile shows under 150,000 clones, around 10% of them singletons. The source material was PBMCs. Receptors originate from a man in his thirties or forties in good health and CMV-seronegative. CDR3s include the opening cysteine and the closing phenylalanine or tryptophan. D genes are given only for firm matches. A clone size is listed for some rows: how often the clone was seen (once, few, many), or a class if it is expanded.

J gene: TRBJ2-2; V gene: TRBV12-5; D gene: -; clone size: -; CDR3 DNA: TGTGCTAGTGAAAGATCAGGGGTTTATGACACCGGGGAGCTGTTTTTT; CDR3 protein: CASERSGVYDTGELFF
J gene: TRBJ2-2; V gene: TRBV11-2; D gene: -; clone size: few; CDR3 DNA: TGTGCCAGCAGCTTACATGACAGATCGAACACCGGGGAGCTGTTTTTT; CDR3 protein: CASSLHDRSNTGELFF
J gene: TRBJ2-1; V gene: TRBV7-8; D gene: TRBD2; clone size: few; CDR3 DNA: TGTGCCAGCAGCTTATTGGGACTAGCGTACAATGAGCAGTTCTTC; CDR3 protein: CASSLLGLAYNEQFF
J gene: TRBJ1-1; V gene: TRBV5-1; D gene: TRBD1; clone size: few; CDR3 DNA: TGCGCCAGCAGCCAAGGGGACAGGCACACTGAAGCTTTCTTT; CDR3 protein: CASSQGDRHTEAFF
J gene: TRBJ1-6; V gene: TRBV10-3; D gene: -; clone size: -; CDR3 DNA: TGTGCCATCAGTGAGGGGGCAGATTCACCCCTCCACTTT; CDR3 protein: CAISEGADSPLHF
J gene: TRBJ2-7; V gene: TRBV5-4; D gene: -; clone size: -; CDR3 DNA: TGTGCCAGCAGCTCTGCTGGCACGCTGACAGACGAGCAGTACTTC; CDR3 protein: CASSSAGTLTDEQYF
J gene: TRBJ2-1; V gene: TRBV4-3; D gene: -; clone size: few; CDR3 DNA: TGCGCCAGCAGCCAACCCCAGGCGAGGGATGAGCAGTTCTTC; CDR3 protein: CASSQPQARDEQFF
J gene: TRBJ2-1; V gene: TRBV27; D gene: TRBD2; clone size: -; CDR3 DNA: TGTGCCAGCAGTTTACTAACGGCGGGAGGGCCCAACAATGAGCAGTTCTTC; CDR3 protein: CASSLLTAGGPNNEQFF
J gene: TRBJ1-5; V gene: TRBV12-5; D gene: -; clone size: -; CDR3 DNA: TGTGCTAGTGCCGGGGGGGGCTTGAATCAGCCCCAGCATTTT; CDR3 protein: CASAGGGLNQPQHF
J gene: TRBJ1-2; V gene: TRBV27; D gene: TRBD1; clone size: few; CDR3 DNA: TGTGCCAGCAGCCCGACAGGGGCGTCTAACTATGGCTACACCTTC; CDR3 protein: CASSPTGASNYGYTF
J gene: TRBJ2-1; V gene: TRBV19; D gene: TRBD2; clone size: -; CDR3 DNA: TGTGCCAGTAGTACTCCTGATAGCGGGACCTACAATGAGCAGTTCTTC; CDR3 protein: CASSTPDSGTYNEQFF
J gene: TRBJ2-5; V gene: TRBV5-1; D gene: -; clone size: -; CDR3 DNA: TGCGCCAGCAGCTTGGGGGGCATGGAGACCCAGTACTTC; CDR3 protein: CASSLGGMETQYF
J gene: TRBJ2-1; V gene: TRBV7-7; D gene: TRBD2; clone size: few; CDR3 DNA: TGTGCTAGCAGCTCGGGACTAGCTTCCTACAATGAGCAGTTCTTC; CDR3 protein: CASSSGLASYNEQFF
J gene: TRBJ1-2; V gene: TRBV5-4; D gene: -; clone size: few; CDR3 DNA: TGTGCCAGCAGCTTGTGGAGGGCCCCGTATGGCTACACCTTC; CDR3 protein: CASSLWRAPYGYTF
J gene: TRBJ1-1; V gene: TRBV20-1; D gene: TRBD1; clone size: few; CDR3 DNA: TGCAGTGCTGGACAGGGTAAATTGGCTTTCTTT; CDR3 protein: CSAGQGKLAFF
J gene: TRBJ2-2; V gene: TRBV6-5; D gene: -; clone size: few; CDR3 DNA: TGTGCCAGCACCCCCTGGGTAGGGGCCGGGGAGCTGTTTTTT; CDR3 protein: CASTPWVGAGELFF
J gene: TRBJ2-5; V gene: TRBV10-2; D gene: TRBD1; clone size: -; CDR3 DNA: TGCGCCAGCAGTCGGGACAGGGGTGAGACCCAGTACTTC; CDR3 protein: CASSRDRGETQYF
J gene: TRBJ1-2; V gene: TRBV4-2; D gene: -; clone size: -; CDR3 DNA: TGTGCCAGCAGCCAAGATGTGGGGAGAAGGGACTATGGCTACACCTTC; CDR3 protein: CASSQDVGRRDYGYTF
J gene: TRBJ2-4; V gene: TRBV7-9; D gene: -; clone size: few; CDR3 DNA: TGTGCCAGCAGCTTACAAAACACAAACATTCAGTACTTC; CDR3 protein: CASSLQNTNIQYF
J gene: TRBJ1-1; V gene: TRBV7-2; D gene: -; clone size: -; CDR3 DNA: TGTGCCAGCACCGGGGGGGCCACACCGGGGAACACTGAAGCTTTCTTT; CDR3 protein: CASTGGATPGNTEAFF
J gene: TRBJ2-1; V gene: TRBV29-1; D gene: TRBD2; clone size: few; CDR3 DNA: TGCAGCTCAGGAGGCCAGCGGGGTGTGTTCTACAATGAGCAGTTCTTC; CDR3 protein: CSSGGQRGVFYNEQFF
J gene: TRBJ2-1; V gene: TRBV18; D gene: TRBD1; clone size: once; CDR3 DNA: TGTGCCAGCTCACCACCGACAGGGTTGAATGAGCAGTTCTTC; CDR3 protein: CASSPPTGLNEQFF
J gene: TRBJ1-2; V gene: TRBV28; D gene: -; clone size: few; CDR3 DNA: TGTGCCAGCAGTTTATTCAGCCGCTCAAAGGGGGACTATGGCTACACCTTC; CDR3 protein: CASSLFSRSKGDYGYTF
J gene: TRBJ2-7; V gene: TRBV5-1; D gene: TRBD1; clone size: few; CDR3 DNA: TGCGCCAGCAGGCGGGGACAGGAGCCTTACGAGCAGTACTTC; CDR3 protein: CASRRGQEPYEQYF
J gene: TRBJ1-5; V gene: TRBV10-3; D gene: -; clone size: -; CDR3 DNA: TGTGCCACCCAGACAGGAAACAATCAGCCCCAGCATTTT; CDR3 protein: CATQTGNNQPQHF
J gene: TRBJ1-2; V gene: TRBV6-5; D gene: TRBD1; clone size: -; CDR3 DNA: TGTGCCAGCAGCAGCCTCGGGACAGGGGCAGGCTACACCTTC; CDR3 protein: CASSSLGTGAGYTF
J gene: TRBJ2-7; V gene: TRBV27; D gene: -; clone size: -; CDR3 DNA: TGTGCCAGCAGTTTATCCCCAGGGGCTGTCGGCGAGCAGTACTTC; CDR3 protein: CASSLSPGAVGEQYF
J gene: TRBJ1-5; V gene: TRBV30; D gene: -; clone size: -; CDR3 DNA: TGTGCCTGGAGTGTACCTCGGGGGCAGCCCCAGCATTTT; CDR3 protein: CAWSVPRGQPQHF
J gene: TRBJ1-5; V gene: TRBV19; D gene: TRBD1; clone size: few; CDR3 DNA: TGTGCCAGTAGTTTCGCCGGGACAGGGGCTGGGAATCAGCCCCAGCATTTT; CDR3 protein: CASSFAGTGAGNQPQHF
J gene: TRBJ2-7; V gene: TRBV5-6; D gene: -; clone size: few; CDR3 DNA: TGTGCCAGCAGCGGGGGGACTCGGGAAGAGCAGTACTTC; CDR3 protein: CASSGGTREEQYF